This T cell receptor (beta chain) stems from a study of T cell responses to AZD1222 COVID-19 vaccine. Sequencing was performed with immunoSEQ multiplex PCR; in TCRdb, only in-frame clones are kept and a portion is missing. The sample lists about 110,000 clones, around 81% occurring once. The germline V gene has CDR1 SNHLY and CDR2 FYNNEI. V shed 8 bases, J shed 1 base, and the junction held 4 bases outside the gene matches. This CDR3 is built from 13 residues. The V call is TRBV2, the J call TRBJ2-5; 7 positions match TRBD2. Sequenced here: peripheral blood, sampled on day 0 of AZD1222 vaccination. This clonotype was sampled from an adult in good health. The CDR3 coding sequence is TGTGCCAGCGCCCGGGGGGTCCAAGAGACCCAGTACTTC. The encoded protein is CASARGVQETQYF.